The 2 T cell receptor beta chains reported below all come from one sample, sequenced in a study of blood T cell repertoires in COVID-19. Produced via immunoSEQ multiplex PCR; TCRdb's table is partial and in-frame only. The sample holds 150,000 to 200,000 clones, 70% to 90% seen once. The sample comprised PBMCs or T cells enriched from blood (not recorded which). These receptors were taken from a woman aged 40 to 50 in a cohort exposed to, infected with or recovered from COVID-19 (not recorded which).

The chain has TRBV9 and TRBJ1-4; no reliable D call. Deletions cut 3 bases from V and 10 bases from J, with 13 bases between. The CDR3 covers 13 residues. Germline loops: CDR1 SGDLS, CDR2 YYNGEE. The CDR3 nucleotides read TGTGCCAGCAGCGAGGGAGACGCTGGAAAACTGTTTTTT. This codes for CASSEGDAGKLFF.

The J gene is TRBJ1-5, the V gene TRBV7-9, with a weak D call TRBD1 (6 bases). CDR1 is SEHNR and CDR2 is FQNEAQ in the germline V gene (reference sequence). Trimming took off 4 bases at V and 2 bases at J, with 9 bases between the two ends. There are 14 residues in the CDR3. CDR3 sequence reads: CASSSTGGNQPQHF. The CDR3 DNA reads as TGTGCCAGCAGCTCGACAGGTGGCAATCAGCCCCAGCATTTT.